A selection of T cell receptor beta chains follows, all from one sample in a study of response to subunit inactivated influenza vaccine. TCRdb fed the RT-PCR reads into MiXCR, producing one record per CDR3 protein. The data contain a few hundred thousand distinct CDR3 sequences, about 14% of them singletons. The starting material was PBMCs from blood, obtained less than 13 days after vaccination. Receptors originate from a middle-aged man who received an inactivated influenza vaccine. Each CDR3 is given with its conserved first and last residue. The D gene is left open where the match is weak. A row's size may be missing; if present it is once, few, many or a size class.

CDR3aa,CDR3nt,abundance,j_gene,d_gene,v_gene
CASSLAGGDNQPQHF,TGTGCCAGCAGCTTAGCGGGTGGAGATAATCAGCCCCAGCATTTT,.,TRBJ1-5,.,TRBV7-8
CASSQGFSAGELFF,TGTGCCAGTAGTCAGGGGTTTAGTGCCGGGGAGCTGTTTTTT,.,TRBJ2-2,.,TRBV19
CASSMGRGPDQPQHF,TGTGCCAGTAGTATGGGGCGGGGTCCGGATCAGCCCCAGCATTTT,few,TRBJ1-5,.,TRBV19
CASSVGATNEKLFF,TGTGCCAGCAGCGTAGGGGCAACTAATGAAAAACTGTTTTTT,.,TRBJ1-4,.,TRBV7-9
CASSQVGDRESQPQHF,TGTGCCAGCAGCCAAGTCGGGGACAGGGAATCTCAGCCCCAGCATTTT,few,TRBJ1-5,TRBD1,TRBV4-2
CASSYYRRSYEQYF,TGTGCCAGCAGTTACTACCGTCGCTCCTACGAGCAGTACTTC,.,TRBJ2-7,.,TRBV6-5
CASSSLVSRNEQFF,TGCGCCAGCAGCTCCCTAGTTTCCAGGAATGAGCAGTTCTTC,.,TRBJ2-1,.,TRBV5-1
CASSYHGSTDTQYF,TGTGCCAGCAGTTACCACGGAAGCACAGATACGCAGTATTTT,few,TRBJ2-3,.,TRBV6-5
CASSDSPNEQYF,TGTGCCAGCAGTGACAGCCCCAACGAGCAGTACTTC,.,TRBJ2-7,.,TRBV6-1
CAERGPGETQYF,TGTGCCGAGCGGGGGCCTGGGGAGACCCAGTACTTC,.,TRBJ2-5,TRBD2,TRBV28
CASSELSGSLFEQYF,TGTGCCAGCAGTGAATTAAGCGGGAGCCTTTTCGAGCAGTACTTC,few,TRBJ2-7,TRBD2,TRBV25-1
CSASRQDQPQHF,TGCAGTGCTAGCAGACAGGATCAGCCCCAGCATTTT,many,TRBJ1-5,.,TRBV20-1
CSARDQEGLDTGELFF,TGCAGTGCTAGAGATCAGGAGGGCCTCGACACCGGGGAGCTGTTTTTT,.,TRBJ2-2,.,TRBV20-1
CSASDLGTGLSEQYF,TGCAGTGCTAGTGATCTTGGGACAGGGCTCTCCGAGCAGTACTTC,.,TRBJ2-7,TRBD1,TRBV20-1
CSARDINLGTLSSYEQYF,TGCAGTGCTAGAGATATTAATCTAGGGACCTTAAGCTCCTACGAGCAGTACTTC,few,TRBJ2-7,.,TRBV20-1
CASSLTGPEAFF,TGTGCCAGCAGCCTTACAGGACCTGAAGCTTTCTTT,.,TRBJ1-1,.,TRBV6-2/TRBV6-3
CASSSREGPTRELFF,TGCGCCAGCAGCTCCCGGGAGGGGCCTACCCGGGAGCTGTTTTTT,.,TRBJ2-2,TRBD2,TRBV5-1
CASSYWSRDEQFF,TGTGCCAGCAGTTACTGGTCTCGAGATGAGCAGTTCTTC,few,TRBJ2-1,.,TRBV6-2/TRBV6-3
CASRQTGGLYEQYF,TGTGCCAGCAGACAGACAGGGGGCCTCTACGAGCAGTACTTC,.,TRBJ2-7,TRBD1,TRBV12-3/TRBV12-4
CSANPSGSTDTQYF,TGCAGTGCAAACCCTAGCGGTAGCACAGATACGCAGTATTTT,few,TRBJ2-3,TRBD2,TRBV20-1
CAISEMWGRANYGYTF,TGTGCCATCAGTGAGATGTGGGGAAGAGCTAACTATGGCTACACCTTC,.,TRBJ1-2,.,TRBV10-3
CASSFRKGMNTEAFF,TGTGCCAGCAGCTTTCGGAAGGGCATGAACACTGAAGCTTTCTTT,many,TRBJ1-1,.,TRBV5-6
CSVVASGNTIYF,TGCAGCGTTGTAGCCTCTGGAAACACCATATATTTT,.,TRBJ1-3,.,TRBV29-1
CASSLYGGAETQYF,TGTGCTAGCAGCTTATACGGGGGAGCAGAGACCCAGTACTTC,few,TRBJ2-5,.,TRBV7-7
CASSQDRDYSYEQYF,TGTGCCAGCAGCCAAGACCGGGACTACTCCTACGAGCAGTACTTC,few,TRBJ2-7,TRBD2,TRBV4-2
CASSETSTDQNTEAFF,TGTGCCAGTAGCGAGACTTCGACAGACCAGAACACTGAAGCTTTCTTT,few,TRBJ1-1,.,TRBV19
CASRALTVNTEAFF,TGTGCCAGCAGAGCCCTAACAGTGAACACTGAAGCTTTCTTT,.,TRBJ1-1,.,TRBV6-1
CSASTLKTSYEQYF,TGCAGTGCTAGTACGCTTAAGACCTCCTACGAGCAGTACTTC,.,TRBJ2-7,.,TRBV20-1
CASTTGQGRNEQFF,TGTGCCAGCACGACGGGACAGGGACGCAATGAGCAGTTCTTC,once,TRBJ2-1,TRBD1,TRBV27
CASSLTPGQRFF,TGTGCCAGCAGTCTAACACCGGGCCAACGGTTCTTC,many,TRBJ2-1,.,TRBV12-3/TRBV12-4
CASKTGGWQFF,TGTGCCAGCAAAACGGGGGGGTGGCAGTTCTTC,.,TRBJ2-1,TRBD2,TRBV12-3/TRBV12-4
CASSQGRLYEQYF,TGTGCCAGCAGCCAGGGGAGGCTCTACGAGCAGTACTTC,.,TRBJ2-7,.,TRBV3-1
CASSQSGLGTDTQYF,TGTGCCAGCAGCCAAAGCGGGCTTGGTACAGATACGCAGTATTTT,few,TRBJ2-3,.,TRBV14
CASSGLYGYTF,TGTGCCAGCAGTGGCCTCTATGGCTACACCTTC,few,TRBJ1-2,.,TRBV25-1
CASSYVGPDNSPLHF,TGTGCCAGCAGTTACGTCGGCCCTGATAATTCACCCCTCCACTTT,few,TRBJ1-6,.,TRBV6-5
CASSFMLNLGAGELFF,TGTGCCAGCAGTTTCATGCTAAACCTGGGCGCCGGGGAGCTGTTTTTT,few,TRBJ2-2,.,TRBV12-3/TRBV12-4
CASSQTGANSPLHF,TGTGCCAGCAGCCAGACAGGGGCTAATTCACCCCTCCACTTT,once,TRBJ1-6,TRBD1,TRBV5-4
CSARAGQNNSPLHF,TGCAGTGCTAGAGCCGGACAGAATAATTCACCCCTCCACTTT,many,TRBJ1-6,.,TRBV20-1
CASSLVLAGGPQFF,TGCGCCAGCAGCTTGGTGCTAGCGGGAGGGCCCCAGTTCTTC,few,TRBJ2-1,TRBD2,TRBV5-1
CASSIDEGKDGYTF,TGTGCCAGTAGTATAGACGAGGGGAAGGACGGCTACACCTTC,few,TRBJ1-2,.,TRBV19
CASSDFGPVGDQPQHF,TGTGCCAGCAGTGATTTTGGTCCTGTAGGGGACCAGCCCCAGCATTTT,once,TRBJ1-5,.,TRBV24-1
CASTLQDLYGYTF,TGTGCCAGCACCCTCCAAGACCTCTATGGCTACACCTTC,.,TRBJ1-2,.,TRBV2
CASSLDGLSGGRNGYTF,TGTGCCAGCAGCTTAGACGGACTCTCGGGAGGTAGGAATGGCTACACCTTC,.,TRBJ1-2,.,TRBV7-9
CATSDFRGASETQYF,TGTGCCACCAGTGATTTTCGGGGGGCCTCAGAGACCCAGTACTTC,many,TRBJ2-5,.,TRBV24-1
CASSYTSNGTVFF,TGTGCCAGCAGCTACACTAGCAACGGGACAGTGTTTTTT,.,TRBJ1-4,TRBD1,TRBV7-9